Below, 32 T cell receptor beta chains from the same sample are listed, as sequenced in a study of CDR3 diversity in severe acne. TCRdb fed the PCR reads into MiXCR, producing one record per CDR3 protein. The sample contains around 83,000 distinct CDR3 sequences, 45% to 50% of which appear only once. Sequencing was done on a sample of blood. These receptors came from a male donor with severe acne vulgaris.

This chain links TRBV5-1 with TRBJ2-2, with TRBD1 identical over 12 bases. This CDR3 region has 17 residues. The V gene's germline CDR1 is SGHRS and CDR2 YFSETQ. Trimming at V came to 3 bases and at J to 3 bases, leaving 6 bases not matched to a gene. In DNA form, the CDR3 reads TGCGCCAGCAGCTGGGGACAGGGGGCTGTCCACACCGGGGAGCTGTTTTTT. Its translation: CASSWGQGAVHTGELFF.

This clonotype showed up just a few times. This chain uses TRBV7-9 with TRBJ2-5, with 7 bases lining up with TRBD2. The CDR3 is 16 amino acids. The V gene's germline CDR1 is SEHNR and CDR2 FQNEAQ (reference sequence). V lost 5 bases to trimming and J lost 2 bases; unmatched junction nucleotides: 11. The CDR3 region has the DNA TGTGCCAGCAGCCCGATACGGGAGGCGCGACAAGAGACCCAGTACTTC. Protein sequence: CASSPIREARQETQYF.

The V gene is TRBV7-2, the J gene TRBJ2-3; D is possibly TRBD2 (6 bases). From germline, CDR1 is SGHTA and CDR2 FQGNSA. V lost 2 bases to trimming and J lost 1 base, with 16 bases between them. CDR3 length: 17 amino acids. The CDR3 loop reads CASSLRATGGGTDTQYF. As DNA, the CDR3 is TGTGCCAGCAGCTTAAGGGCCACCGGGGGTGGCACAGATACGCAGTATTTT.

The sample holds a few counts of this clonotype. The chain couples TRBV6-1 to TRBJ2-7, with D possibly being TRBD1 or TRBD2 (6 bases each). V was trimmed by 3 bases and J by 2 bases, leaving 17 bases between them. Germline lookup yields CDR1 MNHNS and CDR2 SASEGT. This CDR3 is built from 16 residues. CDR3 sequence: CASSEGGYLGTYEQYF. The CDR3 DNA reads TGTGCCAGCAGTGAGGGGGGCTACTTGGGGACCTACGAGCAGTACTTC.

V usage is TRBV6-4 and J usage is TRBJ2-3, with TRBD2 matching 7 bases. The CDR3 spans 16 residues. V lost 6 bases and J lost 4; bases outside the gene matches: 13. Germline-derived CDR1 and CDR2 are MRHNA and SNTAGT. The chain's CDR3 is CASSSTAGTRADTQYF. The CDR3 nucleotides are TGTGCCAGCAGCTCTACAGCGGGAACACGAGCAGATACGCAGTATTTT.

The chain joins TRBV10-3 to TRBJ2-2; D unclear. CDR1 and CDR2 from the germline V gene are ENHRY and SYGVKD. This CDR3 is 12 amino acids long. Trimming left V 7 bases short and J 5 bases short, with 8 bases between. The DNA for the CDR3 is TGTGCCATCAAAAAGGGTACCGGGGAGCTGTTTTTT. Protein product: CAIKKGTGELFF.

This chain connects TRBV5-5 to TRBJ1-2; D unclear. The germline V and J ends were trimmed by 5 bases and 7 bases, with 21 bases remaining between them. This CDR3 is built from 15 residues. Germline V gives CDR1 SGHKS, CDR2 YYEKEE (reference sequence). DNA of the CDR3: TGTGCCAGCAGGCCGAGAATAAAGACCCTCCGTGGCTACACCTTC. Amino acid sequence: CASRPRIKTLRGYTF. Together with reference TRBV5-5 and TRBJ1-2, the CDR3 gives the full variable domain: DAGVTQSPTHLIKTRGQQVTLRCSPISGHKSVSWYQQVLGQGPQFIFQYYEKEERGRGNFPDRFSARQFPNYSSELNVNALLLGDSALYLCASRPRIKTLRGYTFGSGTRLTVV.

This chain uses TRBV7-6 with TRBJ2-6, with 10 bases aligning to TRBD1. V gave up 4 bases and J gave up 0 bases; unmatched junction bases: 3. Germline V gives CDR1 SGHVS, CDR2 FNYEAQ. This CDR3 contains 17 residues. The chain's CDR3 is CASSSDRGVSGANVLTF. DNA for the CDR3: TGTGCCAGCAGCTCGGACAGGGGGGTCTCTGGGGCCAACGTCCTGACTTTC.

In this sample, this clonotype turned up a few times. As DNA, the CDR3 is TGCAGCGTTGGTTCGGGGGCCCTGAACACTGAAGCTTTCTTT. Translated: CSVGSGALNTEAFF. The chain joins TRBV29-1 to TRBJ1-1, with D possibly matching TRBD1 (6 bases). CDR1 and CDR2 from the germline V gene are SQVTM and ANQGSEA. V was trimmed by 4 bases and J by 0 bases, leaving 12 bases between them. The CDR3 has 14 residues.

This clonotype was counted many times. This chain joins TRBV20-1 and TRBJ2-3; D is perhaps TRBD2 (6 bases). Germline assignment: CDR1 DFQATT and CDR2 SNEGSKA (reference sequence). This CDR3 is built from 14 residues. V lost 6 bases to trimming and J lost 0 bases, with 13 bases between them. The CDR3 here is CSAPGEFSTDTQYF. The CDR3 DNA reads TGCAGTGCCCCGGGAGAGTTTAGCACAGATACGCAGTATTTT.

V gene TRBV10-3 combines with J gene TRBJ2-5, with TRBD2 matching over 10 bases. V trimming: 4 bases; J trimming: 5 bases; junction bases outside the gene matches: 7. This CDR3 has 15 residues. Germline V gene lookup returns CDR1 ENHRY and CDR2 SYGVKD. Here the CDR3 reads CAISGLAGDGETQYF. The CDR3 DNA follows: TGTGCCATCAGTGGCCTAGCGGGAGACGGTGAGACCCAGTACTTC.

The chain is built from TRBV5-8 and TRBJ1-4; D gene uncertain. The germline V and J ends were trimmed by 0 bases and 3 bases, with 6 bases remaining between them. Germline V CDR1 and CDR2: SGHTS, YDEGEE. CDR3 size: 14 residues. The DNA for the CDR3 is TGTGCCAGCAGCTTGGGAGTTTCTAATGAAAAACTGTTTTTT. This encodes CASSLGVSNEKLFF.

The chain has TRBV6-5 and TRBJ1-1; D ambiguous. Trimming took 8 bases from V and 6 from J, leaving 22 bases between them. Per the germline V gene, CDR1 is MNHEY and CDR2 is SVGAGI. The CDR3 length is 15 residues. The CDR3 DNA reads as TGTGCCAGCGGCTCTTGGAGGAGTGTATTCGCTGAAGCTTTCTTT. Protein: CASGSWRSVFAEAFF.

The chain employs TRBV28 and TRBJ1-4; 10 bases line up with TRBD1. The length of the CDR3 is 19 residues. Germline V gene sequence: CDR1 MDHEN, CDR2 SYDVKM. V lost 4 bases to trimming and J lost 5 bases; unmatched junction nucleotides: 16. The CDR3 loop reads CASSSDRGRMEWTNEKLFF. CDR3 sequence (DNA): TGTGCCAGCAGTTCAGACAGGGGGCGCATGGAGTGGACCAATGAAAAACTGTTTTTT.

This clonotype was seen repeatedly, ten times or more. The chain couples TRBV5-1 to TRBJ2-5; 11 bases line up with TRBD2. Per germline, CDR1 SGHRS and CDR2 YFSETQ. The CDR3 has 15 residues. The V segment lost 6 bases and the J segment 6 bases; nucleotides outside the gene matches: 10. The CDR3 sequence is CASTTRTSGLQTQYF. The DNA of the CDR3 is TGCGCCAGCACAACAAGGACTAGCGGGTTACAGACCCAGTACTTC.

The chain combines TRBV11-2 with TRBJ1-2; maybe TRBD1 (5 bases). The germline V gene encodes CDR1 SGHAT and CDR2 FQNNGV. The CDR3 has 14 amino acids. Trimming took 3 bases from V and 4 from J, leaving 12 bases between them. As DNA, the CDR3 is TGTGCCAGCAGCTTCGGGACGGCCCCCTATGGCTACACCTTC. It is translated as CASSFGTAPYGYTF.

This chain connects TRBV5-1 to TRBJ2-2; 9 positions agree with TRBD2. The V and J ends lost 2 bases and 2 bases, in that order; junction bases with no gene match: 7. The CDR3 totals 17 residues. Germline CDR1 reads SGHRS; CDR2 reads YFSETQ. CDR3 protein: CASSFLAGESNTGELFF. As DNA, the CDR3 is TGCGCCAGCAGCTTTTTAGCGGGAGAGTCAAACACCGGGGAGCTGTTTTTT.

This clonotype was detected once. The chain links TRBV5-4 to TRBJ2-3; 8 nucleotides align to TRBD2. The CDR3 consists of 17 residues. Unmatched junction bases numbered 10, after V lost 3 bases and J lost 1 base. Germline-derived CDR1 and CDR2 are SGHNT and YYREEE (reference sequence). Here the CDR3 DNA reads TGTGCCAGCAGCTCGCATAGCGGGCGGGAGGGCACAGATACGCAGTATTTT. Translating it yields CASSSHSGREGTDTQYF.

This clonotype was detected a few times. The chain has TRBV11-2 and TRBJ2-2; D is unclear. The CDR3 totals 13 residues. From germline, CDR1 is SGHAT and CDR2 FQNNGV. The DNA for the CDR3 is TGTGCGGCCAGGCAGGTGAACACCGGGGAGCTGTTTTTT. Its translation: CAARQVNTGELFF.

Note on this clonotype: A much more abundant neighbour one base away suggests this may be a read error. The chain combines TRBV20-1 with TRBJ1-5; unclear D gene. V was shortened by 2 bases and J by 0 bases, with 8 bases between the two germline ends. The CDR3 has 14 amino acids. CDR1 and CDR2 from the germline V gene are DFQATT and SNEGSKA (reference sequence). CDR3 bases: TGCAGTGCTAGACATCCCCGTAGCAATCAGCCCCAGCATTTT. This encodes CSARHPRSNQPQHF.

There are a few counts of this clonotype. The gene calls are TRBV28 and TRBJ2-7, with D possibly TRBD1 on 5 matching bases. The CDR3 extends over 15 amino acids. Germline CDR1 and CDR2: MDHEN and SYDVKM. V gave up 7 bases and J gave up 3 bases, with 19 bases separating them. The CDR3 reads CASNLRAGRVYEQYF. CDR3 nucleotide sequence: TGTGCCAGCAACCTACGTGCAGGGCGCGTCTACGAGCAGTACTTC.

This clonotype has a single count. This sequence joins TRBV7-2 and TRBJ1-4, with D uncertain. The CDR3 has 16 amino acids. With 1 base removed from V and 6 bases from J, the gap between germline ends came to 15 bases. CDR1 is SGHTA and CDR2 is FQGNSA in the germline V gene. CDR3: CASSLGPSHVHEKLFF. Here the CDR3 DNA reads TGTGCCAGCAGCTTAGGGCCCAGCCACGTGCATGAAAAACTGTTTTTT.

J is TRBJ1-4 and V is TRBV25-1; 8 bases fit TRBD1. The germline V gene has CDR1 MGHDK and CDR2 SYGVNS. J was trimmed by 6 bases and V by 5 bases; bases with no gene match: 5. The CDR3 consists of 14 residues. This CDR3 is CASSSYRGDEKLFF. CDR3 in DNA: TGTGCCAGCAGTTCATACAGGGGGGATGAAAAACTGTTTTTT.

The CDR3 here is CATSDFGTSGTDEQYF. The CDR3 DNA reads TGTGCCACCAGTGACTTCGGGACTAGCGGCACCGACGAGCAGTACTTC. This rearrangement joins TRBV24-1 to TRBJ2-7, with 11 bases identical to TRBD2. V gave up 4 bases and J gave up 5 bases; unmatched junction bases: 9. The germline gives CDR1 KGHDR, CDR2 SFDVKD. The CDR3 totals 16 residues.

This clonotype has only one observation. The rearrangement joins TRBV9 to TRBJ1-2; tentatively, D is TRBD1 (6 bases). The CDR3 covers 14 residues. CDR1 and CDR2 (germline): SGDLS, YYNGEE. V was shortened by 7 bases and J by 5 bases, with 18 bases between the two germline ends. CDR3 protein: CASSPEGGSYGYTF. The DNA for the CDR3 is TGTGCCAGCTCTCCAGAAGGGGGAAGTTATGGCTACACCTTC.

The chain has TRBV10-2 and TRBJ2-7, with TRBD2 matching over 7 bases. The junction had 14 bases not matched to a gene; V was cut back by 9 bases and J by 3 bases. The CDR3 contains 15 residues. Germline CDR1 reads WSHSY; CDR2 reads SAAADI. CDR3 DNA: TGCGCCAGTACCAAGAGGGGAGGGCCCGACTACGAGCAGTACTTC. Protein product: CASTKRGGPDYEQYF.

The V call is TRBV11-2, the J call TRBJ2-2, with 9 bases that match TRBD2. J gave up 7 bases and V 5 bases, and 17 bases lay outside the gene matches. The CDR3 loop spans 18 amino acids. Per germline, CDR1 SGHAT and CDR2 FQNNGV. CDR3 in amino acids: CASSPRGSGRPGSGELFF. CDR3 nucleotides: TGTGCCAGCAGCCCCCGGGGGAGCGGGAGGCCGGGGAGCGGGGAGCTGTTTTTT.

The gene calls are TRBV11-3 and TRBJ2-5; the D gene is possibly TRBD1 (5 bases). The CDR3 is made up of 15 amino acids. The germline V gene has CDR1 SGHNT and CDR2 YENEEA. Trimming stripped 6 bases from V and 1 base from J, with 15 bases between. DNA for the CDR3: TGTGCCAGCAGACCCAGGGTAATAGGCCAAGAGACCCAGTACTTC. Translating gives CASRPRVIGQETQYF.

There are a few counts of this clonotype. The CDR3 DNA sequence: TGTGCCAGCAGTGAGGGGGACCGCACTGAAGCTTTCTTT. As protein: CASSEGDRTEAFF. The V gene is TRBV25-1, the J gene TRBJ1-1; D might be TRBD1 (5 bases). Looked up from germline, CDR1 is MGHDK and CDR2 is SYGVNS. CDR3 length: 13 residues. Trimming left V 3 bases short and J 4 bases short, with 9 bases between.

This clonotype was seen ten or more times. The chain employs TRBV7-9 and TRBJ2-3; 8 bases line up with TRBD1. Trimming at V came to 5 bases and at J to 4 bases, leaving 8 bases not matched to a gene. CDR1 is SEHNR and CDR2 is FQNEAQ in the germline V gene (reference sequence). The CDR3 loop spans 15 amino acids. CDR3 DNA sequence: TGTGCCAGCAGCCCCGGACAGGGAGGTCCAGATACGCAGTATTTT. It specifies CASSPGQGGPDTQYF.

The chain carries TRBV10-2 and TRBJ1-2; D may be TRBD1 (6 bases). CDR3 length: 12 residues. V shed 3 bases and J shed 7 bases, with 9 bases lying between them. Germline V gene data show CDR1 as WSHSY and CDR2 as SAAADI. This chain's CDR3 is CASSEGQIGYTF. CDR3 nucleotide sequence: TGCGCCAGCAGTGAAGGACAGATTGGCTACACCTTC.

The chain uses TRBV9 and TRBJ1-1; the D gene is possibly TRBD1 (6 bases). Germline V lookup: CDR1 SGDLS, CDR2 YYNGEE. The CDR3 is 15 amino acids. Between the trimmed V and J ends, which lost 4 bases and 10 bases, there was a span of 23 bases. The CDR3 DNA reads as TGTGCCAGCAGCTTAAGGGGGGGCGCAAGCCAAGGAGCTTTCTTT. It translates to CASSLRGGASQGAFF. Filled out from reference TRBV9 and TRBJ1-1, the complete variable domain reads DSGVTQTPKHLITATGQRVTLRCSPRSGDLSVYWYQQSLDQGLQFLIQYYNGEERAKGNILERFSAQQFPDLHSELNLSSLELGDSALYFCASSLRGGASQGAFFGQGTRLTVV.